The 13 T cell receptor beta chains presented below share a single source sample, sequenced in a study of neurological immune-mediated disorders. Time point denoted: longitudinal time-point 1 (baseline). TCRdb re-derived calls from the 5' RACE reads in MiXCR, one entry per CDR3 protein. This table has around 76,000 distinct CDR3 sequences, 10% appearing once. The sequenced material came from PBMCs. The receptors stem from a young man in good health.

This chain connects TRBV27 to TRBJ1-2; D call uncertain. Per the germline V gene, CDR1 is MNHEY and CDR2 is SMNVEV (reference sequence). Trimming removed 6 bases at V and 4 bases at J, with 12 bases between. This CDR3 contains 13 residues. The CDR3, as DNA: TGTGCCAGCAGCTATAGCAGATTCTATGGCTACACCTTC. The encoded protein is CASSYSRFYGYTF.

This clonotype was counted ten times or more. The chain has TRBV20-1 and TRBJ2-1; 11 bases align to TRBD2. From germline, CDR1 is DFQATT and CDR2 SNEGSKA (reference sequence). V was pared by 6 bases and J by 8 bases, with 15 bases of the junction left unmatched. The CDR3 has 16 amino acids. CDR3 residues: CSASRRLVAGGYEQFF. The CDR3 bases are TGCAGTGCCAGTAGACGACTCGTAGCGGGAGGGTATGAGCAGTTCTTC.

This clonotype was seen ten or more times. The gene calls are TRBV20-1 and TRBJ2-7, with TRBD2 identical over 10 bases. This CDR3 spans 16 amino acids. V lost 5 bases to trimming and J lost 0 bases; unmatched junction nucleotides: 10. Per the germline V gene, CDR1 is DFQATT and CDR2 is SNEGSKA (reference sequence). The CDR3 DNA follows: TGCAGTGCTCCTCTTTTAGCGGGAGGCCGCTCCTACGAGCAGTACTTC. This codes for CSAPLLAGGRSYEQYF.

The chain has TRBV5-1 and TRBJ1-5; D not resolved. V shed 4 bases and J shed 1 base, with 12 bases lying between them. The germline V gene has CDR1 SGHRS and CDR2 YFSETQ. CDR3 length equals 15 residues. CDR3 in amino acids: CASSHSGLSNQPQHF. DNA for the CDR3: TGCGCCAGCAGCCACAGCGGGTTAAGCAATCAGCCCCAGCATTTT.

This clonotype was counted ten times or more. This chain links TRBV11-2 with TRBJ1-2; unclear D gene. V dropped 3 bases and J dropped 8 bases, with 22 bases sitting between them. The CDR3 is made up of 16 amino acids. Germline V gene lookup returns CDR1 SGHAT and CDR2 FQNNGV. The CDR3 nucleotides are TGTGCCAGCAGCTTGGAGGGCTTGACCCCCGCGGGGGGCTACACCTTC. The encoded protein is CASSLEGLTPAGGYTF.

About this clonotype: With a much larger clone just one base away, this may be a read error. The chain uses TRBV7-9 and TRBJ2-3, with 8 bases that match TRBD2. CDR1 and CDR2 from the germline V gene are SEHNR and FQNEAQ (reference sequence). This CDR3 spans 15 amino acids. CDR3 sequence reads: CASSFREGSTYTQYF. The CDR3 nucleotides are TGTGCCAGCAGCTTCCGGGAGGGAAGCACATATACGCAGTATTTT.

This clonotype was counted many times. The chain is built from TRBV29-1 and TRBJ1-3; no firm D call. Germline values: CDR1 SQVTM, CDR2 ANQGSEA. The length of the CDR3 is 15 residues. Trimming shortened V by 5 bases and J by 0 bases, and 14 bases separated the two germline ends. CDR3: CSVRGVQSSGNTIYF. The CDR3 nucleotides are TGCAGCGTTCGAGGAGTACAAAGCTCTGGAAACACCATATATTTT.

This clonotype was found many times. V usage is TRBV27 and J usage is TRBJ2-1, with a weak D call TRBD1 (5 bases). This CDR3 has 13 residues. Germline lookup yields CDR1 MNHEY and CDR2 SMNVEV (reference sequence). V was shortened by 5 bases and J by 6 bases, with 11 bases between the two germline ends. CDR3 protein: CASSLSGANEQFF. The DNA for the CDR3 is TGTGCCAGCAGTCTAAGTGGGGCCAATGAGCAGTTCTTC.

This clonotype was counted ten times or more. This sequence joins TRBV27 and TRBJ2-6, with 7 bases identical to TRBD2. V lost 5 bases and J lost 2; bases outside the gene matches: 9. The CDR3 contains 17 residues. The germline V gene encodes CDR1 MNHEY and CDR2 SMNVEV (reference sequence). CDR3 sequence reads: CASSPVGGSAGANVLTF. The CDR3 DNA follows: TGTGCCAGCAGTCCTGTGGGGGGGTCCGCTGGGGCCAACGTCCTGACTTTC.

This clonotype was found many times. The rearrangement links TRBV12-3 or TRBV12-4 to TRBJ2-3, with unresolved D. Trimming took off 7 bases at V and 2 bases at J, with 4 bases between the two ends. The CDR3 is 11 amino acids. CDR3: CASTATDTQYF. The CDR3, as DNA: TGTGCCAGCACCGCCACAGATACGCAGTATTTT.

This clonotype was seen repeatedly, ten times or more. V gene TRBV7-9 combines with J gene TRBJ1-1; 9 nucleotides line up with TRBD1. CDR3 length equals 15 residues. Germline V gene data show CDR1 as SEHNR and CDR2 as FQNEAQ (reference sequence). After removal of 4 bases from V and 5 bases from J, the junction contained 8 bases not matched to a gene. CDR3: CASSSRDRATTEAFF. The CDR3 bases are TGTGCCAGCAGCTCCCGGGACAGGGCGACGACTGAAGCTTTCTTT.

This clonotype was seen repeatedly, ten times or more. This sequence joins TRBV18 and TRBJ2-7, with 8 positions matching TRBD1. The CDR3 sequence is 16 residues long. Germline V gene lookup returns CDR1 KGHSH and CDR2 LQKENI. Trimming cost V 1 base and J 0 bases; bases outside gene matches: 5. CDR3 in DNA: TGTGCCAGCTCACCACGGACAGGGCGGAGCTCCTACGAGCAGTACTTC. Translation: CASSPRTGRSSYEQYF.

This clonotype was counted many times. The CDR3 spells CASSRDDPTSGRMTDTQYF. The CDR3 nucleotides read TGTGCCAGCAGCCGAGACGACCCGACTAGCGGGAGGATGACAGATACGCAGTATTTT. The rearrangement joins TRBV9 to TRBJ2-3; 13 bases match TRBD2. This CDR3 is built from 19 residues. J lost 3 bases, V lost 4 bases, and 14 bases had no gene match. From germline, CDR1 is SGDLS and CDR2 YYNGEE.